Below, 10 T cell receptor beta chains from the same sample are listed, as sequenced in a study of blood T cell repertoires in COVID-19. Produced via immunoSEQ multiplex PCR; TCRdb's table is partial and in-frame only. This table holds roughly 200,000 clones, roughly 84% found once. Sample: PBMCs or T cells enriched from blood (not recorded which). All receptors derive from a woman in her thirties who had been exposed to COVID-19.

V is TRBV14 and J is TRBJ2-6; D might be TRBD2 (5 bases). V was shortened by 0 bases and J by 1 base, with 16 bases between the two germline ends. Germline CDR1 is SGHDN and CDR2 is FVKESK. The CDR3 totals 19 residues. CDR3 residues: CASSQEPKQWRSGANVLTF. DNA of the CDR3: TGTGCCAGCAGCCAAGAGCCAAAACAGTGGAGGTCTGGGGCCAACGTCCTGACTTTC. The entire variable domain, with the rest obtained from reference TRBV14 and TRBJ2-6, is as follows: EAGVTQFPSHSVIEKGQTVTLRCDPISGHDNLYWYRRVMGKEIKFLLHFVKESKQDESGMPNNRFLAERTGGTYSTLKVQPAELEDSGVYFCASSQEPKQWRSGANVLTFGAGSRLTVL.

The rearrangement uses TRBV24-1 and TRBJ1-2; 7 nucleotides match TRBD1. J gave up 10 bases and V 3 bases, and 4 bases lay outside the gene matches. The germline V gene encodes CDR1 KGHDR and CDR2 SFDVKD. The length of the CDR3 is 12 residues. The CDR3 loop reads CATSDPGGVYTF. CDR3 in DNA: TGTGCCACCAGTGATCCAGGGGGAGTCTACACCTTC.

This chain uses TRBV11-2 with TRBJ2-6; D possibly corresponds to TRBD1 (5 bases). The V and J ends lost 5 bases and 0 bases respectively, with 14 bases between them. The CDR3 has 17 amino acids. Germline V gene sequence: CDR1 SGHAT, CDR2 FQNNGV. The CDR3, as DNA: TGTGCCAGCAGCCCACAGACAGAGGTCTCTGGGGCCAACGTCCTGACTTTC. Its protein product is CASSPQTEVSGANVLTF.

This clone was found once. This chain links TRBV3-1 (or the pseudogene TRBV3-2) with TRBJ2-3, with TRBD2 identical over 9 bases. This CDR3 is 15 amino acids long. J gave up 6 bases and V 1 base, and 5 bases lay outside the gene matches. Per germline, CDR1 LGHDT and CDR2 YNNKEL (reference sequence). As DNA, the CDR3 is TGTGCCAGCAGCCAAGGCGGGGGGGCAGTTGATACGCAGTATTTT. This gives the protein CASSQGGGAVDTQYF.

This chain connects TRBV5-4 to TRBJ2-7; TRBD2 matches 8 bases. Germline trimming cut 0 bases from V and 6 bases from J; bases unmatched to any gene: 8. CDR1 and CDR2 from the germline V gene are SGHNT and YYREEE (reference sequence). The CDR3 extends over 15 amino acids. The CDR3 sequence: CASSLDRFGGGEQYF. CDR3 sequence (DNA): TGTGCCAGCAGCTTGGACAGGTTCGGGGGGGGCGAGCAGTACTTC.

The CDR3 DNA reads TGTGCCAGTAGGGTTCAGGGGGCGCTGGACGAAAAACTGTTTTTT. This codes for CASRVQGALDEKLFF. This sequence joins TRBV19 and TRBJ1-4; 8 bases fit TRBD1. The CDR3 loop spans 15 amino acids. The ends lost 6 bases at V and 8 bases at J; junction bases unmatched: 11. Germline V gives CDR1 LNHDA, CDR2 SQIVND (reference sequence).

The chain recombines TRBV5-4 with TRBJ1-4; D possibly corresponds to TRBD1 (6 bases). Germline assignment: CDR1 SGHNT and CDR2 YYREEE (reference sequence). Trimming removed 5 bases at V and 5 bases at J, with 13 bases between. The CDR3 has 14 residues. CDR3 nucleotide sequence: TGTGCCAGCAGTTCTGAGACAGGAAATGAAAAACTGTTTTTT. Translating gives CASSSETGNEKLFF.

The chain carries TRBV14 and TRBJ2-1, with TRBD2 matching 13 bases. CDR3 length: 17 residues. V lost 0 bases, J lost 7 bases, and 6 bases stayed unmatched. CDR1 is SGHDN, CDR2 FVKESK, per germline. This CDR3 is CASSQEPGLAGSNEQFF. The CDR3 region has the DNA TGTGCCAGCAGCCAAGAACCGGGACTAGCGGGATCAAATGAGCAGTTCTTC.

This chain links TRBV27 with TRBJ2-6; D possibly corresponds to TRBD2 (5 bases). Germline assignment: CDR1 MNHEY and CDR2 SMNVEV (reference sequence). The V and J ends lost 3 bases and 4 bases respectively, with 19 bases between them. The CDR3 extends over 18 amino acids. In DNA, the CDR3 is TGTGCCAGCAGTTTTATTAATATGGGGAGAGTCGGGGCCAACGTCCTGACTTTC. Protein: CASSFINMGRVGANVLTF. Filled out from reference TRBV27 and TRBJ2-6, the complete variable domain reads EAQVTQNPRYLITVTGKKLTVTCSQNMNHEYMSWYRQDPGLGLRQIYYSMNVEVTDKGDVPEGYKVSRKEKRNFPLILESPSPNQTSLYFCASSFINMGRVGANVLTFGAGSRLTVL.

The chain employs TRBV27 and TRBJ1-1; 8 positions match TRBD1. Germline CDR1 reads MNHEY; CDR2 reads SMNVEV (reference sequence). The CDR3 runs to 18 residues. The junction had 11 bases not matched to a gene; V was cut back by 2 bases and J by 0 bases. The CDR3: CASSLTAGGAVLNTEAFF. CDR3 coding DNA: TGTGCCAGCAGTTTAACGGCAGGGGGCGCGGTCCTGAACACTGAAGCTTTCTTT.